This T cell receptor beta chain was sequenced in a study of cytomegalovirus exposure and HLA in healthy donors. The study's findings and limits: A few chains tied to CMV proved CMV antigen-specific in vitro. Subsequent analysis revealed that first-cohort TCR clusters tended to co-occur in the 130 or so validation repertoires. Rare TCR sequences predominated, though certain public TCRs were found in many donors.

For this clone: What it recognizes is unknown.

Only in-frame clones appear in the TCRdb table, and some are missing; sequencing was by immunoSEQ multiplex PCR. The sample lists a few hundred thousand clones; 90% were seen once. The CDR3 runs to 15 residues. Looked up from germline, CDR1 is SNHLY and CDR2 is FYNNEI. V lost 6 bases to trimming and J lost 4 bases, with 15 bases between them. This TCR came from a woman aged 18-30 years in good health and CMV-seronegative. The specimen sequenced was PBMCs. The V and J genes are TRBV2 and TRBJ1-4; a possible D gene is TRBD1 (6 bases). CDR3 sequence reads: CASRITQGSNEKLFF. The CDR3 bases are TGTGCCAGCAGAATCACGCAGGGGAGTAATGAAAAACTGTTTTTT.